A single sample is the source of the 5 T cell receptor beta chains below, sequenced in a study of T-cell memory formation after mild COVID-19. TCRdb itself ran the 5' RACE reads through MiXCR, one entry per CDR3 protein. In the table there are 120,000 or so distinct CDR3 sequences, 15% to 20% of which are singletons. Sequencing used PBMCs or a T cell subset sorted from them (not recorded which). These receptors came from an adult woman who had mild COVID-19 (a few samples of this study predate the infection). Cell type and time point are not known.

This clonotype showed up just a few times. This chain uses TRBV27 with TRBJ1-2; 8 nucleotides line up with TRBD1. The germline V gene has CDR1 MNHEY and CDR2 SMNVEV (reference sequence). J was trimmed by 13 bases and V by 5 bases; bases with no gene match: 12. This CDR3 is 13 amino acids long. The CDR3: CASSPRTGTVGTF. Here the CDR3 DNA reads TGTGCCAGCAGTCCCAGGACAGGGACCGTAGGCACCTTC.

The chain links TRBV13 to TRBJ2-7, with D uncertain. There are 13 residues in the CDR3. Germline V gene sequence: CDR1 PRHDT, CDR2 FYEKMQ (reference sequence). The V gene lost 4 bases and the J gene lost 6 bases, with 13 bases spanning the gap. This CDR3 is CASSSYRAPEQYF. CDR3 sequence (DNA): TGTGCCAGCAGCTCCTACCGGGCCCCCGAGCAGTACTTC.

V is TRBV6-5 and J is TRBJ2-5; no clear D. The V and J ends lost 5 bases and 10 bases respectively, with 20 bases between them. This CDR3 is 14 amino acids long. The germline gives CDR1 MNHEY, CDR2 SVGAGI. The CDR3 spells CASSMDPEMGGQYF. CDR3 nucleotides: TGTGCCAGCAGTATGGACCCCGAGATGGGCGGCCAGTACTTC.

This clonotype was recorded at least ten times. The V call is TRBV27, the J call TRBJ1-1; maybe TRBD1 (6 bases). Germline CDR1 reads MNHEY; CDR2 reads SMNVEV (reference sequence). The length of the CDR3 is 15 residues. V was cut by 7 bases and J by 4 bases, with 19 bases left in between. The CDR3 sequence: CASTPAVGGSTEAFF. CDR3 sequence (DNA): TGTGCCAGCACCCCCGCCGTGGGGGGCTCCACTGAAGCTTTCTTT.

The CDR3 region is CASLRRDRGTGELFF. CDR3 nucleotide sequence: TGTGCCAGCCTCCGCCGGGACAGGGGAACCGGGGAGCTGTTTTTT. V gene TRBV6-2 or TRBV6-3 combines with J gene TRBJ2-2; 10 bases agree with TRBD1. J lost 5 bases, V lost 8 bases, and 8 bases had no gene match. Germline CDR1 is MNHEY and CDR2 is SVGEGT. The CDR3 loop spans 15 amino acids.